The rows below give T cell receptor beta chains drawn from one sample of a study of blood T cell repertoires in COVID-19. Assay: immunoSEQ multiplex PCR; the TCRdb copy retains only in-frame clones and omits some. The sample includes 150,000 to 200,000 clones, approximately 86% seen only once; the top ten take nearly 8.5%. The sequenced material came from peripheral blood. The receptor set was obtained from a man in his sixties with acute or convalescent COVID-19. Each CDR3 is given with its conserved first and last residue. The D gene is left open where the match is weak.

J: TRBJ2-3
D: TRBD2
V: TRBV19
CDR3: CASSIALGAGGDTQYF

J: TRBJ1-2
D: -
V: TRBV9
CDR3: CASSPTGLRSYGYTF

J: TRBJ2-2
D: -
V: TRBV7-6
CDR3: CASSSVSQGWTGELFF

J: TRBJ1-1
D: -
V: TRBV6-2/TRBV6-3
CDR3: CASSYSLFRNTEAFF

J: TRBJ2-7
D: -
V: TRBV30
CDR3: CAWSVWGSGLSYEQYF

J: TRBJ2-2
D: -
V: TRBV28
CDR3: CASSYGLASNTGELFF

J: TRBJ1-3
D: -
V: TRBV15
CDR3: CATSRDLGSSGNTIYF

J: TRBJ1-2
D: -
V: TRBV13
CDR3: CASSRGREGGGYTF

J: TRBJ1-5
D: TRBD1
V: TRBV19
CDR3: CASSRRTDRGNQPQHF

J: TRBJ2-3
D: -
V: TRBV12-3/TRBV12-4
CDR3: CASISGATDTQYF

J: TRBJ1-1
D: -
V: TRBV7-9
CDR3: CASSLEFGWSTEAFF

J: TRBJ1-1
D: -
V: TRBV5-4
CDR3: CASSFAGVNTEAFF

J: TRBJ1-5
D: TRBD1
V: TRBV19
CDR3: CASSINTRQGMNQPQHF

J: TRBJ2-7
D: TRBD2
V: TRBV27
CDR3: CASSTGTSGKAYEQYF

J: TRBJ2-7
D: TRBD1
V: TRBV5-1
CDR3: CASSTDRGPYEQYF

J: TRBJ1-4
D: -
V: TRBV30
CDR3: CAWSVGGSNEKLFF

J: TRBJ2-7
D: -
V: TRBV3-1/TRBV3-2
CDR3: CASSQGNGVYEQYF

J: TRBJ1-5
D: TRBD1
V: TRBV28
CDR3: CASSFTGYGTGINQPQHF

J: TRBJ2-1
D: -
V: TRBV5-4
CDR3: CASSLGGGASYNEQFF

J: TRBJ2-5
D: -
V: TRBV12-3/TRBV12-4
CDR3: CASSLSGRETQYF

J: TRBJ1-3
D: -
V: TRBV9
CDR3: CASSPELGGASGNTIYF

J: TRBJ2-7
D: -
V: TRBV7-6
CDR3: CASSSGPNYEQYF

J: TRBJ1-4
D: -
V: TRBV27
CDR3: CASSFRGNEKLFF

J: TRBJ2-2
D: -
V: TRBV5-5
CDR3: CASSLAGNTGELFF

J: TRBJ2-1
D: -
V: TRBV5-1
CDR3: CASSVGLPNEQFF

J: TRBJ1-4
D: -
V: TRBV18
CDR3: CASSPPGGEKLFF